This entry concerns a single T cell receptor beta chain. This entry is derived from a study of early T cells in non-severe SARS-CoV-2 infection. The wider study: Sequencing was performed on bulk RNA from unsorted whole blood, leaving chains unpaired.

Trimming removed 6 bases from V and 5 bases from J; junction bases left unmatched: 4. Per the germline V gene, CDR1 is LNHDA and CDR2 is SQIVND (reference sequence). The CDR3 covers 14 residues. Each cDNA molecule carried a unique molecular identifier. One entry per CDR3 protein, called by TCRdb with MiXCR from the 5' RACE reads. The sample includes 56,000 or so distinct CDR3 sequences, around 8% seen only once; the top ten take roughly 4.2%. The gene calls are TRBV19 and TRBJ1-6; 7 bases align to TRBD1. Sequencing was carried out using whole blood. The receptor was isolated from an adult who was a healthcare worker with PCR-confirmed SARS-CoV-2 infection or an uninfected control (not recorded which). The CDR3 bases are TGTGCCAGTAGGATAACAGGGGATAATTCACCCCTCCACTTT. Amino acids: CASRITGDNSPLHF.